What follows are 3 T cell receptor beta chains derived from one specimen sequenced in a study of shared clonotypes between healthy human individuals. TCRdb's copy holds only in-frame clones and misses some; the assay was immunoSEQ multiplex PCR. Among approximately 720,000 clones listed, about three quarters were seen once. Sequencing was performed on memory CD4+ T cells sorted from blood. Subset indicated: CD45RA-negative fraction. The receptor set was obtained from a woman aged 30 to 39 in good health.

This clone was seen once. The J gene is TRBJ1-2, the V gene TRBV7-2; no clear D. This CDR3 contains 14 residues. Per the germline V gene, CDR1 is SGHTA and CDR2 is FQGNSA. V dropped 2 bases and J dropped 3 bases, with 10 bases sitting between them. The CDR3 sequence is CASSLSSEDYGYTF. CDR3 nucleotide sequence: TGTGCCAGCAGCTTAAGTTCCGAAGACTATGGCTACACCTTC.

This clone appeared a single time. The chain employs TRBV19 and TRBJ2-2; TRBD2 might be the D (5 bases). V was pared by 2 bases and J by 5 bases, with 12 bases between. This CDR3 comprises 15 residues. Germline V gene sequence: CDR1 LNHDA, CDR2 SQIVND (reference sequence). CDR3 DNA sequence: TGTGCCAGTAGTATACGAGCGGCACGAACCGGGGAGCTGTTTTTT. This translates into CASSIRAARTGELFF.

V usage is TRBV7-2 and J usage is TRBJ1-2, with no clear D. Germline-derived CDR1 and CDR2 are SGHTA and FQGNSA. The CDR3 has 10 amino acids. V was shortened by 6 bases and J by 5 bases, with 4 bases between the two germline ends. CDR3 protein: CASSSYGYTF. CDR3 DNA: TGTGCCAGCAGTTCTTATGGCTACACCTTC.